A selection of T cell receptor beta chains follows, all from one sample in a study of blood T cell repertoires in COVID-19. The protocol was immunoSEQ multiplex PCR, while the TCRdb copy is restricted to in-frame clones and leaves out a portion. The sample contains around 100,000 clones, around nine tenths of which appear only once. The specimen was peripheral blood. Every receptor here comes from a human donor in a cohort sampled during active COVID-19. The CDR3 runs from the conserved cysteine through the conserved F or W. D genes are given only for firm matches. The listing skips clone size in some rows; elsewhere it reads once, few, many or a size class.

TRBJ2-5 13 . . TRBV6-2/TRBV6-3 CASSPGIQETQYF TGTGCCAGCAGTCCCGGGATCCAAGAGACCCAGTACTTC
TRBJ1-4 15 TRBD1 . TRBV9 CASSVGQGETEKLFF TGTGCCAGCAGCGTAGGACAGGGAGAGACTGAAAAACTGTTTTTT
TRBJ2-7 15 . . TRBV4-3 CASSRTQGEPYEQYF TGCGCCAGCAGCCGGACACAGGGAGAGCCCTACGAGCAGTACTTC
TRBJ2-1 15 . . TRBV6-5 CASSSGVGAGNEQFF TGTGCCAGCAGCTCCGGTGTGGGGGCTGGCAATGAGCAGTTCTTC
TRBJ1-5 12 . . TRBV11-3 CASSYGGQPQHF TGTGCCAGCAGCTACGGGGGTCAGCCCCAGCATTTT
TRBJ2-3 17 TRBD2 . TRBV4-1 CASSLGTSGTRTDTQYF TGCGCCAGCAGCCTAGGGACTAGCGGGACCCGCACAGATACGCAGTATTTT
TRBJ2-3 16 TRBD2 . TRBV7-9 CASSTLAGGPSDTQYF TGTGCCAGCAGCACACTAGCGGGGGGGCCGTCAGATACGCAGTATTTT
TRBJ1-5 19 TRBD1 . TRBV6-2/TRBV6-3 CASSKTGVSPLEFNQPQHF TGTGCCAGCAGCAAAACAGGGGTGTCTCCCCTAGAATTCAATCAGCCCCAGCATTTT
TRBJ2-1 16 TRBD2 once TRBV18 CASSPPGTTSFGEQFF TGTGCCAGCTCACCCCCTGGGACTACTAGCTTCGGTGAGCAGTTCTTC
TRBJ1-4 16 . . TRBV11-3 CASSPAGGATNEKLFF TGTGCCAGCAGCCCGGCGGGGGGCGCAACTAATGAAAAACTGTTTTTT
TRBJ2-5 16 TRBD2 . TRBV7-9 CASSLGLAGAGETQYF TGTGCCAGCAGCTTAGGTCTAGCGGGAGCGGGAGAGACCCAGTACTTC
TRBJ1-2 14 TRBD1 few TRBV24-1 CATSDRDRVYGYTF TGTGCCACCAGTGATAGGGACAGGGTTTATGGCTACACCTTC
TRBJ1-4 15 . once TRBV7-2 CASSLTGMVGEKLFF TGTGCCAGCAGCTTAACAGGGATGGTAGGAGAAAAACTGTTTTTT
TRBJ2-7 15 . . TRBV21-1 CASSKLNRTTLEQYF TGTGCCAGCAGCAAATTAAACAGGACTACTTTGGAGCAGTACTTC
TRBJ2-7 15 TRBD2 . TRBV5-1 CASRPGSSGSWEQYF TGCGCCAGCCGACCAGGGTCTAGCGGGAGCTGGGAGCAGTACTTC
TRBJ1-2 12 TRBD1 . TRBV12-3/TRBV12-4 CASSLTGDGYTF TGTGCCAGCAGTTTGACAGGGGATGGCTACACCTTC